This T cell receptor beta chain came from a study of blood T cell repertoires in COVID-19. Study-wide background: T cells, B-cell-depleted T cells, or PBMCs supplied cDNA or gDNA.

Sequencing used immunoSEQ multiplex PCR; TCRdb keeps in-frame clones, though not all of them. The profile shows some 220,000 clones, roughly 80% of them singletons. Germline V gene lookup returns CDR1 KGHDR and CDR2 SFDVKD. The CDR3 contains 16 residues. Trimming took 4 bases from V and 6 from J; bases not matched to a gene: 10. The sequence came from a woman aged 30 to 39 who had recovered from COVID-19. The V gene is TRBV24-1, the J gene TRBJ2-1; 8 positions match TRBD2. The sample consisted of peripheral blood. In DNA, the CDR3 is TGTGCCACCAGTGACGGCGGGGGGTTGGGATCCAATGAGCAGTTCTTC. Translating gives CATSDGGGLGSNEQFF.